This T cell receptor (beta chain) was captured by sequencing in a study of CXCR3-negative and CXCR3-positive naive CD8 T cells. CDR1 and CDR2 (germline): SGHDN, FVKESK. The length of the CDR3 is 13 residues. Remarks on this clonotype: Its antigen is not identified.

The authors made the TRB cDNA libraries by 5' RACE using UMI labels. After re-calling the 5' RACE reads, TCRdb lists one entry per CDR3 protein, DNA absent. Recorded here are about 86,000 distinct CDR3 sequences; the top ten clones represent 0.75% to 0.95%. Points from the study as a whole: Naive cells that were CXCR3-positive had more hydrophobic TRB CDR3s (compared with CXCR3-negative naive cells).

The chain couples TRBV14 to TRBJ1-6. This receptor was taken from a human donor in good health. Some clones in this sample may be carry-over from other donors' samples. Sequenced sample: naive CXCR3+ CD8+ T cells from blood. Documented subset: CD45RO-CCR7+CD27+CD95- naive CD8+ T cells expressing CXCR3 (TNR3+). CDR3 residues: CASSPIDNSPLHF.